This TCR beta chain comes out of a study of blood T cells in healthy people across ages. Germline-derived CDR1 and CDR2 are SNHLY and FYNNEI. Germline trimming cut 10 bases from V and 9 bases from J; bases unmatched to any gene: 12. The CDR3 is 13 amino acids. A J-beta primer mix and a sample-barcoded 5' primer were used in a second PCR of roughly 6 to 11 cycles. Every cDNA molecule bore a tag from a template-switch adaptor containing 12 random nucleotides. In TCRdb, the 5' RACE reads were re-called with MiXCR into one record per CDR3 protein. The repertoire holds 1.8 million or so distinct CDR3 sequences, with about 39% as singletons.

The V call is TRBV2, the J call TRBJ2-1, with TRBD1 matching over 7 bases. Sequencing was carried out using blood. The origin of this receptor is a human donor in good health. The CDR3 region is CANKETGAGEQFF. Here the CDR3 DNA reads TGTGCCAACAAAGAAACAGGGGCGGGTGAGCAGTTCTTC.